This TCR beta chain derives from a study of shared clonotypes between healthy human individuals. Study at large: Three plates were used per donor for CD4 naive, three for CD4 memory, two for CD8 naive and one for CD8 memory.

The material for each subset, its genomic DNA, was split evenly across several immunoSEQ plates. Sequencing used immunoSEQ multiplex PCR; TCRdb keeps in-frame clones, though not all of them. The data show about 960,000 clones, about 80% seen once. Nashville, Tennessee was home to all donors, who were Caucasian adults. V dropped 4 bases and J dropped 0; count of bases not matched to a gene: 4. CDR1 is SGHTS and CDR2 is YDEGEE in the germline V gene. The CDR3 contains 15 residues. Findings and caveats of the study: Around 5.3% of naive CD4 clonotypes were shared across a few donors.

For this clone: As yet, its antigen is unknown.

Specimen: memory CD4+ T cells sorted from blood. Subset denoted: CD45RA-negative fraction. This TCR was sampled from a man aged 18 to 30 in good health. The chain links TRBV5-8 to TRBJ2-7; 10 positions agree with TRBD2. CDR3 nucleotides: TGTGCCAGCAGCAAACTAGCGGGGAACTCCTACGAGCAGTACTTC. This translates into CASSKLAGNSYEQYF.